What follows describes a single T cell receptor beta chain. Its specificity is unknown. The data were obtained in a study of blood T cells in healthy people across ages. Study-wide results and caveats: Per million T cells, the diversity of TCR beta decreased roughly linearly as age advanced.

It was with a sample-barcoded 5' primer and a J-beta primer mix that a second PCR of about 6 to 11 cycles was run. TCRdb reprocessed the 5' RACE reads with MiXCR, giving one entry per CDR3 protein. The profile covers more than 650,000 distinct CDR3 sequences, with 25% to 30% appearing a single time and about 3% taken by the ten largest. This CDR3 has 14 amino acids. In germline, CDR1 is DFQATT, CDR2 SNEGSKA (reference sequence). Trimming removed 6 bases at V and 2 bases at J, with 16 bases between. These data were likewise used in another study, on T cells of mothers and their children.

This chain connects TRBV20-1 to TRBJ2-5, with D perhaps matching TRBD1 or TRBD2 (6 bases each). Material for sequencing was blood. This receptor was taken from a boy between 10 and 17 years old in good health. The DNA for the CDR3 is TGCAGTGCGAGGGGGGCTCCGACTCAAGAGACCCAGTACTTC. Protein: CSARGAPTQETQYF.